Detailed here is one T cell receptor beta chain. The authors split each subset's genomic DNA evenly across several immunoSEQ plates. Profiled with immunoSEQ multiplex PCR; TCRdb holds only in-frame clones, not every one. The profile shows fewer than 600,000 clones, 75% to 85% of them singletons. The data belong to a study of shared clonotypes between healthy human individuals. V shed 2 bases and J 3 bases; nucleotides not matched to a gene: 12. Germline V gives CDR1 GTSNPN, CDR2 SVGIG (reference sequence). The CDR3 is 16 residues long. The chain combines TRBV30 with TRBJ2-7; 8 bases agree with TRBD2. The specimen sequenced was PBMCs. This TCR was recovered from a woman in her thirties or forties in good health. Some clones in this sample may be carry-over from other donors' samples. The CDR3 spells CAWSPLSGSFGYEQYF. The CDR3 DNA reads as TGTGCCTGGAGTCCATTAAGCGGGAGTTTCGGCTACGAGCAGTACTTC.